Sequencing of this T cell receptor (beta chain) was carried out in a study of blood T cell repertoires in COVID-19 (dated by TCRdb to between 2020 and 2021). With respect to the entire study: The collaborator samples originated in the United States, Italy and Spain and spanned the acute and convalescent phases of COVID-19. The material from the prospective study consisted of cDNA or gDNA derived from T cells, B-cell-depleted T cells, or PBMCs. The dataset comprised deeply sampled blood TCRbeta repertoires from subjects exposed to, actively infected with, or recovered from COVID-19. A freely available public database, intended as a resource for researchers studying the immune response to SARS-CoV-2, is where the repertoires were released. The samples were drawn from two sources: the first 160 participants of the ongoing ImmuneRACE study, and fewer than 1,500 subjects contributed by 6 global collaborators. A de-identified subject ID, COVID-19 status, age in years and sex were almost always included in the sample metadata. Where HLA class I and class II types were available, the types were taken from metadata supplied by the sample provider, not from assay-based typing. The study at large found these results: How much clinical and demographic metadata was included differed by source and by participant, and the metadata was provided uncurated.

The immunoSEQ Assay, a bias-controlled multiplex PCR, was used to amplify TCRbeta CDR3 regions from genomic DNA. In the paper's pipeline: The number of nucleated cells in each sample was estimated by amplification of reference gene primers within the assay. To quantify the absolute abundance of each unique TCRbeta CDR3 rearrangement, sequence reads were collapsed and filtered. For each sample, productive Simpson clonality was calculated by taking the square root of Simpson's diversity index across productive rearrangements. This immuneACCESS table, as held by TCRdb, lists in-frame sequences with V and J called but not all clones. Of the missing ones, under half trace to an unresolved V gene in checked studies; the others have no known cause. V and J calls and clone size follow that table, whereas D and trimming were derived from the DNA. Counted in this sample were roughly 200,000 clones; 86% of them appeared once. The ten largest clones represent around 6% of the sample.

Remarks on this clone: Its binding antigen is unknown. The record has no base qualities; no much larger clone is one base away.

Enrolling through a virtual design, the prospective study's participants ranged in age from roughly 18 to 89 years and lived across about two dozen United States geographic areas. In the prospective study, cohorts were assigned on the basis of participant-reported clinical history obtained from a screening survey and a study questionnaire. Each participant in the prospective study had whole blood, serum and a nasopharyngeal or oropharyngeal swab collected by mobile phlebotomists. Participants in the prospective study had the option to provide additional blood draws and questionnaires over an approximately 2-month period. Prospective study blood samples were shipped either frozen or at room temperature before DNA extraction. The germline V gene gives CDR1 as MDHEN and CDR2 as SYDVKM. V is trimmed back by 7 bases and J by 0 bases, and the junction contains 6 bases that no gene match accounts for. There are 15 amino acids in the CDR3, from cysteine to phenylalanine inclusive. Only the CDR3 part of the read is kept: 45 bases, read in frame from the first base.

The chain joins TRBV28 to TRBJ2-1; TRBD2 fits 7 bases in the junction. The specimen sequenced was PBMCs or T cells enriched from blood (not recorded which). The TCR was taken from a man aged 35 to 55 with acute COVID-19. The DNA is as follows: TGTGCCAGCACCATTTGGACTAGCTCCTACAATGAGCAGTTCTTC. It is translated as CASTIWTSSYNEQFF.